The T cell receptor beta chain described here comes from a study of cytomegalovirus exposure and HLA in healthy donors. Looking at the study overall: A previous analysis identified 95 million to 140 million unique TCR beta sequences derived from some 170 million T cells. Clustering assigned 81% of the approximately 400 genotyped donors to the Caucasian-associated ancestry cluster.

In the case of this clone: What it recognizes is unknown.

A multiplex PCR was run with 60 Vbeta primers and 13 Jbeta primers. Repertoires were generated with immunoSEQ multiplex PCR, while TCRdb's copy carries only in-frame clones and drops some. The sample carries 150,000 to 200,000 clones, about 80% recorded once. The CDR3 has 14 amino acids. Germline-derived CDR1 and CDR2 are MNHEY and SVGAGI. Trimming stripped 6 bases from V and 0 bases from J, with 8 bases between. General observations from the study: Earlier analysis yielded a pattern in which most TCR beta V segments were productive about 87% or about 30% of the time. As a later analysis showed, several of the most significant clusters appeared to be linked to common viral pathogens.

The material sequenced was PBMCs. The rearrangement joins TRBV6-5 to TRBJ1-4; D gene uncertain. The sequence was collected from a woman under 30 in good health and CMV-seropositive. CDR3 region: CASRSLATNEKLFF. In DNA, the CDR3 is TGTGCCAGCAGATCCCTTGCAACTAATGAAAAACTGTTTTTT.